This record covers a single T cell receptor beta chain. Per the germline V gene, CDR1 is GTSNPN and CDR2 is SVGIG (reference sequence). CDR3 length equals 15 residues. V was trimmed by 0 bases and J by 2 bases, leaving 14 bases between them. These data belong to a study of blood T cell repertoires in COVID-19. The overall study: Acute and convalescent COVID-19 samples came from the United States, Italy and Spain. Sample material is recorded as cDNA or gDNA derived from T cells, B-cell-depleted T cells, or PBMCs.

In the authors' workflow: Amplification with reference gene primers provided the estimates of nucleated cell counts. Using immunoSEQ multiplex PCR, the repertoire was profiled, and TCRdb retains in-frame clones only, with some absent. V, J and clone size are those of that table, while D and trimming were read from the DNA. The sample records approximately 430,000 clones, more than 80% being singletons. This TCR derives from a woman aged 25 to 45 with active or convalescent COVID-19. Sequences were obtained from peripheral blood. This chain joins TRBV30 and TRBJ2-7; a possible D gene is TRBD2 (6 bases). CDR3 nucleotides: TGTGCCTGGAGTGTAAGGGCGGGAAGCACCTACGAGCAGTACTTC. Its translation: CAWSVRAGSTYEQYF.